Sequencing of this TCR beta chain was carried out in a study of blood T cell repertoires in COVID-19. In the study overall: T cells, B-cell-depleted T cells, or PBMCs supplied cDNA or gDNA.

Clones were sequenced by immunoSEQ multiplex PCR, and TCRdb holds only the in-frame ones, with some missing. The table has approximately 300,000 clones, just under 90% seen once. Trimming left V 1 base short and J 7 bases short, with 11 bases between. The CDR3 contains 13 residues. Germline CDR1 and CDR2: SGHTA and FQGNSA. The table lists this clone with a count of one. This clonotype was obtained from a woman in her twenties or thirties who had recovered from COVID-19. V usage is TRBV7-2 and J usage is TRBJ2-7; TRBD2 might be the D (7 bases). The sequenced sample consisted of PBMCs or T cells enriched from blood (not recorded which). The CDR3 sequence: CASSLGRGGEQYF. As DNA, the CDR3 is TGTGCCAGCAGCTTAGGAAGGGGGGGTGAGCAGTACTTC.